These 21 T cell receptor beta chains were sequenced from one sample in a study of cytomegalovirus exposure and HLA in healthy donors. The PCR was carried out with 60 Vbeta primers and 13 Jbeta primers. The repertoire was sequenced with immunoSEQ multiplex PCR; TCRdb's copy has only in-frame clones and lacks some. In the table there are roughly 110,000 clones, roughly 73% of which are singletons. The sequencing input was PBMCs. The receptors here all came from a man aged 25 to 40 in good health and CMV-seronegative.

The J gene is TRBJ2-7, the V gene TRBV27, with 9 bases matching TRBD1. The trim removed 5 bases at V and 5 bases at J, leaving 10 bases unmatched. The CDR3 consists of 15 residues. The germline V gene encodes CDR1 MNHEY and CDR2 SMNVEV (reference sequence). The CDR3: CASSPGTGIRHEQYF. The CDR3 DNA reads TGTGCCAGCAGTCCGGGGACAGGGATTCGGCACGAGCAGTACTTC.

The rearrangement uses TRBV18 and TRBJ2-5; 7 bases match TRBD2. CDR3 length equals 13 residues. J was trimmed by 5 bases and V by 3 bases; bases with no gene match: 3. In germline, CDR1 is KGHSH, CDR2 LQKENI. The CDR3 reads CASSPQGGETQYF. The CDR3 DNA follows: TGTGCCAGCTCACCCCAGGGAGGGGAGACCCAGTACTTC.

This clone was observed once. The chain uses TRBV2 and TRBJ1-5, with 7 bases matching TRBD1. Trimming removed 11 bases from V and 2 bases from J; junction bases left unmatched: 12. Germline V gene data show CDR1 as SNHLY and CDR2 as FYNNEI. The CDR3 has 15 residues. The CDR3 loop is CASKGPTGGNQPQHF. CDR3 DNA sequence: TGTGCCTCCAAGGGGCCCACAGGGGGCAATCAGCCCCAGCATTTT.

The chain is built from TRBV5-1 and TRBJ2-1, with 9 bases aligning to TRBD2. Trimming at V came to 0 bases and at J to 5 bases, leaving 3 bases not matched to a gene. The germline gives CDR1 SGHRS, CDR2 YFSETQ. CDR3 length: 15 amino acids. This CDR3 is CASSLVAGANNEQFF. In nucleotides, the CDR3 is TGCGCCAGCAGCTTGGTAGCGGGAGCCAACAATGAGCAGTTCTTC.

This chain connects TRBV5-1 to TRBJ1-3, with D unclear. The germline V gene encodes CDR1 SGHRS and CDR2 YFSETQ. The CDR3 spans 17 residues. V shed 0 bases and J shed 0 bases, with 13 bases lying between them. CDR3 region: CASSLDAGPSSGNTIYF. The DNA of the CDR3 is TGCGCCAGCAGCTTGGATGCAGGCCCGAGCTCTGGAAACACCATATATTTT.

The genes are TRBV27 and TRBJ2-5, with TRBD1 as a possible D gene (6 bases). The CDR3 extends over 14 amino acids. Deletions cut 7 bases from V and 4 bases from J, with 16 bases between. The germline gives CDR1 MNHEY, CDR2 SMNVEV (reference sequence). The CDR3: CASTSTGFRETQYF. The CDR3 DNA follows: TGTGCCAGCACATCTACAGGGTTCCGAGAGACCCAGTACTTC.

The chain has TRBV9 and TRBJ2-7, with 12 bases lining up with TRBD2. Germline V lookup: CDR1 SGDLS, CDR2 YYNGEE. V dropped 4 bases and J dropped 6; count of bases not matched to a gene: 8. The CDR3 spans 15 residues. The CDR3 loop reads CASSPGASGRGEQYF. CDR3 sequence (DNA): TGTGCCAGCAGCCCCGGAGCTAGCGGGAGGGGCGAGCAGTACTTC.

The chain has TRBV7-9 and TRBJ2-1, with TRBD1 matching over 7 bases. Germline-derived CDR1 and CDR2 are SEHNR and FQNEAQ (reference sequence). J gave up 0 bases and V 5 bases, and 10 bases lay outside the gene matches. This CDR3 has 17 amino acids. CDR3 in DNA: TGTGCCAGCAGCCTGCCACGGACAGGACGCTCCTACAATGAGCAGTTCTTC. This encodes CASSLPRTGRSYNEQFF.

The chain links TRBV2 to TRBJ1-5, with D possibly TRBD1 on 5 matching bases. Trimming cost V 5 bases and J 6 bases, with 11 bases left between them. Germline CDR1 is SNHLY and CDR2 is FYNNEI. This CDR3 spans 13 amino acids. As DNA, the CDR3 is TGTGCCAGCAGTAAAGGGGAGGGTCAGCCCCAGCATTTT. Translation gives CASSKGEGQPQHF.

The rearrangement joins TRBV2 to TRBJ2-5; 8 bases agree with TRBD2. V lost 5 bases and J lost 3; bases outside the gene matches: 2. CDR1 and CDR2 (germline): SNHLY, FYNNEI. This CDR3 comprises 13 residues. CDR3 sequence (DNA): TGTGCCAGCAGTCCACTAGCGGAAGAGACCCAGTACTTC. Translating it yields CASSPLAEETQYF.

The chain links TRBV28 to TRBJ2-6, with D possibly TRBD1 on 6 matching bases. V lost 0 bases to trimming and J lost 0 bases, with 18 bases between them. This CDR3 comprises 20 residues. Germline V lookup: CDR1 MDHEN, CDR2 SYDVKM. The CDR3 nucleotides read TGTGCCAGCAGTTTATGGCTTCAGGGGACCCGCTACTCTGGGGCCAACGTCCTGACTTTC. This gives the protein CASSLWLQGTRYSGANVLTF.

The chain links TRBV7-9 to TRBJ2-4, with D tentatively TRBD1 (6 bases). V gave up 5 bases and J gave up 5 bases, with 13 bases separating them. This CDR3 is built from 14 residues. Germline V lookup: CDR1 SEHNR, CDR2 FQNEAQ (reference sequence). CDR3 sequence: CASSRYNRENIQYF. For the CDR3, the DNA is TGTGCCAGCAGCCGCTACAACAGGGAAAACATTCAGTACTTC.

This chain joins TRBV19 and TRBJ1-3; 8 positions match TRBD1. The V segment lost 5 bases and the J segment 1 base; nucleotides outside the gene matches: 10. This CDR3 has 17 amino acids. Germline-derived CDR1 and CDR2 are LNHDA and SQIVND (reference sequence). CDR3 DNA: TGTGCCAGTAGTGGAAACCGCAGGGGGCGATCTGGAAACACCATATATTTT. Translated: CASSGNRRGRSGNTIYF.

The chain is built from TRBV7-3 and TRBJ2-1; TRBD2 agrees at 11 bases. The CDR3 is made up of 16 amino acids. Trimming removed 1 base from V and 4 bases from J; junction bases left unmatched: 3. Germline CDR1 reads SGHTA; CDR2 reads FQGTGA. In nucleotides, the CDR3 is TGTGCCAGCAGCTTAAGAGCTAGCGGGGGGTACAATGAGCAGTTCTTC. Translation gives CASSLRASGGYNEQFF.

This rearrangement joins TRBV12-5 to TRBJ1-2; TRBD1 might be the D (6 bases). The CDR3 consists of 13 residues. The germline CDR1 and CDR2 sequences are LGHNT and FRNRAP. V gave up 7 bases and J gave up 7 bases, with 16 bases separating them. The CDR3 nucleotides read TGTGCTAGTGCCCCAGGGGTTACCGCTGGCTACACCTTC. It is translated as CASAPGVTAGYTF.

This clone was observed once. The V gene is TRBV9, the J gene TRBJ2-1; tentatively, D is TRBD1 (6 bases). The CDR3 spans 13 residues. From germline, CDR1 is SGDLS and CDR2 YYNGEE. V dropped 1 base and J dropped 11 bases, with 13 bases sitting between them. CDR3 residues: CASSVSRGQQQFF. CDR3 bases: TGTGCCAGCAGCGTAAGTCGTGGACAGCAGCAGTTCTTC.

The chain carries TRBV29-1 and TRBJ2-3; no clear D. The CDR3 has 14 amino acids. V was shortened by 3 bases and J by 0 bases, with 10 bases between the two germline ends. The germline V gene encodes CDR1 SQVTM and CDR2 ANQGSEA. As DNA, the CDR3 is TGCAGCGTTGACAGTCAGACTAGCACAGATACGCAGTATTTT. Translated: CSVDSQTSTDTQYF.

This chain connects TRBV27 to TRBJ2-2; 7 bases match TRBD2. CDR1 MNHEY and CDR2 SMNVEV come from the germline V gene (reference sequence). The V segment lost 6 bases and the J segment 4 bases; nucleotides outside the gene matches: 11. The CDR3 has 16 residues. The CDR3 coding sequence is TGTGCCAGCAGCGAGAAAGGGAGGGCGGGCACCGGGGAGCTGTTTTTT. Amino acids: CASSEKGRAGTGELFF.

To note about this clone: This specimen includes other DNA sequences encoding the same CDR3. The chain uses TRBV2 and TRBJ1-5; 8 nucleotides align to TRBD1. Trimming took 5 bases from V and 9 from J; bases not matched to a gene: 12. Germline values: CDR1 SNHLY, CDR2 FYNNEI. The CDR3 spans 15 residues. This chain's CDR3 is CASSPGTGAILPQHF. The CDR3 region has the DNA TGTGCCAGCAGTCCCGGGACAGGAGCAATCCTGCCCCAGCATTTT.

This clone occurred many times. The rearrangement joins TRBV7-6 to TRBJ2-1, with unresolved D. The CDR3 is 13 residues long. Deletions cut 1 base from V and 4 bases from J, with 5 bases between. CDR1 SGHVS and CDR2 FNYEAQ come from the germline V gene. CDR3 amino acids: CASSLDIYNEQFF. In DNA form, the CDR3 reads TGTGCCAGCAGCTTAGACATTTACAATGAGCAGTTCTTC.

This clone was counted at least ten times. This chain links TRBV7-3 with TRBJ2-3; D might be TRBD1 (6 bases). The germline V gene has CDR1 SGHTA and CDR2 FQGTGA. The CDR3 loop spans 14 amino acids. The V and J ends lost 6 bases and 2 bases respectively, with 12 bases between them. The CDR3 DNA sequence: TGTGCCAGCAGTAGAGGGGGACACACAGATACGCAGTATTTT. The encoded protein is CASSRGGHTDTQYF. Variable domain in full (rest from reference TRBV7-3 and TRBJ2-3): GAGVSQTPSNKVTEKGKYVELRCDPISGHTALYWYRQSLGQGPEFLIYFQGTGAADDSGLPNDRFFAVRPEGSVSTLKIQRTERGDSAVYLCASSRGGHTDTQYFGPGTRLTVL.